This T cell receptor beta chain was sequenced during a study of vaccination and CD4 T cells after COVID-19. With 3 bases removed from V and 11 bases from J, the gap between germline ends came to 8 bases. There are 11 residues in the CDR3. Looked up from germline, CDR1 is MNHNS and CDR2 is SASEGT. TCRdb redid the calling of the PCR reads with MiXCR, one entry per CDR3 protein. The sample lists 25,000 to 30,000 distinct CDR3 sequences; 50% were seen once. As to time point: late sampling 161 to 241 days after vaccination in three convalescent patients. The input for sequencing was CD4+ T cells from blood, taken about 7 months after SARS-CoV-2 vaccination. V usage is TRBV6-1 and J usage is TRBJ1-5; the D is unclear. The receptor comes from a human donor who had recovered from COVID-19. DNA for the CDR3: TGTGCCAGCAGTGAGGCGCGGGCCCAGCATTTT. It encodes CASSEARAQHF.